These 14 T cell receptor beta chains share one sample of origin, sequenced in a study of spatial heterogeneity in lung cancer. Overall study findings and caveats: Tumoral mutation counts were tracked by counts of expanded intratumoral alpha and beta TCRs.

TCRdb reprocessed the 5' RACE reads via MiXCR and lists one record per CDR3 protein. The repertoire holds under 20,000 distinct CDR3 sequences, with about 9.6% as singletons. Time point given: sample taken at primary tumor resection. No cognate antigen is known for these TCRs. This material consisted of lung tumor tissue, taken at surgery. The receptor set was obtained from a female donor with early-stage non-small cell lung cancer.

Only a few counts were recorded for this clonotype. In a library made to pick up alpha chains, this beta chain is a stray read with a size that means little. J is TRBJ1-6 and V is TRBV18, with TRBD1 as a possible D gene (5 bases). Trimming cost V 4 bases and J 7 bases, with 14 bases left between them. Germline loops: CDR1 KGHSH, CDR2 LQKENI. This CDR3 region has 15 residues. CDR3 amino acids: CASSLSGPINSPLHF. The CDR3 region has the DNA TGTGCCAGCTCACTTTCGGGACCGATCAATTCACCCCTCCACTTT.

With regard to this clonotype: Little can be read into the size of this beta chain, an off-target read in a library designed for alpha chains. The chain uses TRBV4-2 and TRBJ2-1, with unresolved D. Germline V gene lookup returns CDR1 LGHNA and CDR2 YNFKEQ. The V end lost 3 bases, the J end lost 4 bases, and 13 bases lay between the germline ends. The CDR3 is 15 residues long. CDR3 in DNA: TGTGCCAGCAGCCACTTGAACGGAGCGTACAATGAGCAGTTCTTC. It codes for CASSHLNGAYNEQFF.

Many counts were recorded for this clonotype. The library was prepared for alpha chains; this beta chain is a stray read, so its frequency means little. The chain recombines TRBV27 with TRBJ1-1, with 8 bases aligning to TRBD1. The CDR3 sequence is 14 residues long. The ends lost 6 bases at V and 5 bases at J; junction bases unmatched: 8. Germline V lookup: CDR1 MNHEY, CDR2 SMNVEV (reference sequence). CDR3: CASRPTGGGTEAFF. CDR3 nucleotides: TGTGCCAGCAGACCAACAGGGGGAGGAACTGAAGCTTTCTTT.

Regarding this clonotype: This beta chain is an off-target read within a library intended for alpha chains, so its frequency means little. The gene calls are TRBV4-3 and TRBJ1-1; D is undetermined. This CDR3 contains 14 residues. V lost 0 bases, J lost 6 bases, and 11 bases lay in between. Germline loops: CDR1 LGHNA, CDR2 YSLEER. The CDR3 loop reads CASSQDVRVAEAFF. The CDR3 bases are TGCGCCAGCAGCCAAGATGTCCGGGTGGCTGAAGCTTTCTTT.

This clonotype was detected ten times or more. This beta chain slipped into a library made for alpha chains as a stray read, so its size is not meaningful. The genes are TRBV20-1 and TRBJ1-2; D possibly corresponds to TRBD1 (6 bases). The germline V gene encodes CDR1 DFQATT and CDR2 SNEGSKA (reference sequence). The germline V and J ends were trimmed by 6 bases and 8 bases, with 16 bases remaining between them. The CDR3 length is 12 residues. Here the CDR3 DNA reads TGCAGTGCGTTGGAAGGGGGGCGCGGCTACACCTTC. Its protein is CSALEGGRGYTF.

On this clonotype itself: For a library built for alpha chains, this beta chain is a stray read; little rests on its size. The rearrangement joins TRBV14 to TRBJ1-6; D is ambiguous. This CDR3 has 13 residues. The V end lost 2 bases, the J end lost 5 bases, and 4 bases lay between the germline ends. Germline V CDR1 and CDR2: SGHDN, FVKESK. The CDR3 sequence: CASSQMDNSPLHF. The CDR3 nucleotides read TGTGCCAGCAGCCAAATGGATAATTCACCCCTCCACTTT.

This clonotype has a handful of counts. This beta chain was picked up by a library intended for alpha chains and is off target, so its count carries little meaning. V and J are TRBV12-3 or TRBV12-4 and TRBJ2-7; TRBD1 matches 10 bases. This CDR3 is built from 13 residues. Trimming cost V 8 bases and J 5 bases; bases outside gene matches: 6. The CDR3 spells CASLRDRGHEQYF. The CDR3, as DNA: TGTGCCAGCCTACGGGACAGGGGCCACGAGCAGTACTTC.

There are many counts of this clonotype. Because the library targeted alpha chains, this beta chain is an off-target read whose size means little. The V call is TRBV11-2, the J call TRBJ1-3; weak D call: TRBD1 (5 bases). V lost 2 bases and J 4 bases, leaving 15 bases between the germline ends. This CDR3 is 16 amino acids long. Looked up from germline, CDR1 is SGHAT and CDR2 is FQNNGV. CDR3 region: CASSLRGARSGNTIYF. The DNA for the CDR3 is TGTGCCAGCAGCTTAAGGGGCGCGAGGTCCGGAAACACCATATATTTT.

Notes on this clonotype: With the library built for alpha chains, this beta chain is off target and its frequency is not meaningful. For the CDR3, the DNA is TGCAGTGCCCATTGGAGCGGTAGAACAGATACGCAGTATTTT. Its protein product is CSAHWSGRTDTQYF. The chain links TRBV20-1 to TRBJ2-3; perhaps TRBD2 as D (5 bases). Germline CDR1 DFQATT, CDR2 SNEGSKA (reference sequence). The V end was cut by 6 bases, the J end by 3 bases, with 16 bases between. The CDR3 is 14 residues long.

About this clonotype itself: Since the library was made to target alpha chains, this beta chain is a stray read and its abundance is not meaningful. CDR3 residues: CASNPSGLKETQYF. DNA of the CDR3: TGTGCCAGCAACCCTTCGGGGTTGAAGGAGACCCAGTACTTC. V is TRBV27 and J is TRBJ2-5, with a possible D match to TRBD2 (5 bases). V lost 7 bases to trimming and J lost 5 bases, with 17 bases between them. This CDR3 is built from 14 residues. CDR1 is MNHEY and CDR2 is SMNVEV in the germline V gene (reference sequence).

As regards this clonotype: This beta chain is a stray read from a library made for alpha chains; its abundance is not meaningful. V gene TRBV20-1 combines with J gene TRBJ2-7; TRBD1 aligns across 9 bases. J gave up 4 bases and V 5 bases, and 6 bases lay outside the gene matches. The CDR3 runs to 13 residues. From germline, CDR1 is DFQATT and CDR2 SNEGSKA (reference sequence). CDR3 in DNA: TGCAGTGCTGGGACAGGGAAAGTGTACGAGCAGTACTTC. As protein: CSAGTGKVYEQYF.

A remark on this clonotype: This beta chain is an off-target read within a library intended for alpha chains, so its frequency means little. This sequence joins TRBV23-1 and TRBJ2-3; D is uncertain. TRBV23-1 is labeled an ORF, and its function is uncertain. V gave up 3 bases and J gave up 5 bases, with 18 bases separating them. The CDR3 runs to 16 residues. In DNA, the CDR3 is TGCGCCAGCAGTCACCCCCAGCCGTTACCTCTAGATACGCAGTATTTT. Its translation: CASSHPQPLPLDTQYF.

In its sample, this clonotype is medium-sized. A library prepared for alpha chains yielded this beta chain as an off-target read; its size is of little meaning. The chain links TRBV28 to TRBJ2-3; 8 nucleotides line up with TRBD2. Germline V gives CDR1 MDHEN, CDR2 SYDVKM. This CDR3 has 16 residues. The V segment lost 5 bases and the J segment 2 bases; nucleotides outside the gene matches: 9. The CDR3 region has the DNA TGTGCCAGCAGTCTTCTTAGCGGGGCGAACACAGATACGCAGTATTTT. The encoded protein is CASSLLSGANTDTQYF.

A note on this clonotype: Being off target in a library aimed at alpha chains, this beta chain has a size of little meaning. V and J are TRBV5-6 and TRBJ1-4, with D uncertain. The CDR3 has 12 residues. The ends were cut back, 4 bases at V and 8 bases at J, with 9 bases in the middle. Germline V gene lookup returns CDR1 SGHDT and CDR2 YYEEEE. CDR3 protein: CASSISDEKLFF. CDR3 bases: TGTGCCAGCAGCATCTCGGACGAAAAACTGTTTTTT.